The 20 T cell receptor beta chains below come from one sample, sequenced in a study of blood T cell repertoires in COVID-19. Data came from immunoSEQ multiplex PCR; TCRdb stores just in-frame clones and leaves some out. The sample comprises under 300,000 clones, about 85% of which are singletons, and 3% rests with the top ten. Sequenced: PBMCs or T cells enriched from blood (not recorded which). Source of these receptors: a woman aged 45-60 years who had recovered from COVID-19.

This sequence joins TRBV10-1 and TRBJ2-1; D gene ambiguous. CDR3 length equals 14 residues. Trimming cost V 3 bases and J 5 bases, with 11 bases left between them. Per germline, CDR1 WNHNN and CDR2 SYGVQD (reference sequence). CDR3 protein: CASSDGGSHNEQFF. The CDR3 DNA follows: TGCGCCAGCAGTGATGGTGGTAGCCACAATGAGCAGTTCTTC.

This rearrangement joins TRBV7-9 to TRBJ2-7, with 9 bases that match TRBD1. Trimming at V came to 5 bases and at J to 3 bases, leaving 11 bases not matched to a gene. The V gene's germline CDR1 is SEHNR and CDR2 FQNEAQ (reference sequence). The CDR3 is 16 residues long. The chain's CDR3 is CASSPHGGQGGYEQYF. In nucleotides, the CDR3 is TGTGCCAGCAGCCCACATGGGGGACAGGGTGGCTACGAGCAGTACTTC. The full variable domain, in which reference TRBV7-9 and TRBJ2-7 provide the parts outside the CDR3, is DTGVSQNPRHKITKRGQNVTFRCDPISEHNRLYWYRQTLGQGPEFLTYFQNEAQLEKSRLLSDRFSAERPKGSFSTLEIQRTEQGDSAMYLCASSPHGGQGGYEQYFGPGTRLTVT.

V usage is TRBV15 and J usage is TRBJ1-2; a possible D gene is TRBD1 (6 bases). V lost 0 bases to trimming and J lost 0 bases, with 14 bases between them. The length of the CDR3 is 17 residues. Per germline, CDR1 LNHNV and CDR2 YYDKDF (reference sequence). The CDR3 spells CATSRDGVQGTNYGYTF. The CDR3, as DNA: TGTGCCACCAGCAGAGATGGGGTACAGGGAACTAACTATGGCTACACCTTC.

The chain joins TRBV11-2 to TRBJ1-6; D is unresolved. The germline V and J ends were trimmed by 4 bases and 7 bases, with 11 bases remaining between them. This CDR3 is 14 amino acids long. Looked up from germline, CDR1 is SGHAT and CDR2 is FQNNGV. The CDR3 region is CASSSNLQNSPLHF. The CDR3 nucleotides read TGTGCCAGCAGCTCGAATCTCCAGAATTCACCCCTCCACTTT.

This chain joins TRBV3-1 (or the pseudogene TRBV3-2) and TRBJ1-4; D ambiguous. Germline V lookup: CDR1 LGHDT, CDR2 YNNKEL (reference sequence). This CDR3 has 16 amino acids. The germline V and J ends were trimmed by 0 bases and 5 bases, with 13 bases remaining between them. The CDR3, as DNA: TGTGCCAGCAGCCAAGAAGGATTGTGGGAGAATGAAAAACTGTTTTTT. It specifies CASSQEGLWENEKLFF.

This rearrangement joins TRBV6-1 to TRBJ1-5; D may be TRBD1 (5 bases). The germline CDR1 and CDR2 sequences are MNHNS and SASEGT. With 3 bases removed from V and 1 base from J, the gap between germline ends came to 13 bases. This CDR3 region has 16 residues. CDR3 sequence (DNA): TGTGCCAGCAGTGATCGACAGATTACCAGCAATCAGCCCCAGCATTTT. Translated: CASSDRQITSNQPQHF.

In this sample, this clone turned up a few times. The J gene is TRBJ1-5, the V gene TRBV7-8, with TRBD1 as a possible D gene (5 bases). Germline CDR1 and CDR2: SGHVS and FQNEAQ. With 3 bases removed from V and 0 bases from J, the gap between germline ends came to 15 bases. The CDR3 consists of 17 residues. The CDR3: CASSFGQDLYSNQPQHF. The CDR3 DNA follows: TGTGCCAGCAGCTTTGGACAAGACCTTTATAGCAATCAGCCCCAGCATTTT.

This clone was seen just once. The chain has TRBV2 and TRBJ1-1; 10 nucleotides agree with TRBD1. After removal of 4 bases from V and 7 bases from J, the junction contained 6 bases not matched to a gene. CDR1 and CDR2 (germline): SNHLY, FYNNEI. The CDR3 contains 14 residues. The CDR3 coding sequence is TGTGCCAGCAGTGTAGGGGACAGGGGCTATGAAGCTTTCTTT. It translates to CASSVGDRGYEAFF. The whole variable domain, filled in from reference TRBV2 and TRBJ1-1, reads EPEVTQTPSHQVTQMGQEVILRCVPISNHLYFYWYRQILGQKVEFLVSFYNNEISEKSEIFDDQFSVERPDGSNFTLKIRSTKLEDSAMYFCASSVGDRGYEAFFGQGTRLTVV.

V and J are TRBV5-1 and TRBJ1-4, with TRBD1 matching over 7 bases. This CDR3 has 16 amino acids. V gave up 0 bases and J gave up 1 base; unmatched junction bases: 3. The V gene's germline CDR1 is SGHRS and CDR2 YFSETQ. In DNA form, the CDR3 reads TGCGCCAGCAGCTTGGGAACAGGGGAAACTAATGAAAAACTGTTTTTT. Protein product: CASSLGTGETNEKLFF.

The CDR3 here is CASSPFPTGLGYGYTF. The DNA of the CDR3 is TGCGCCAGCAGCCCATTTCCAACAGGGTTAGGCTATGGCTACACCTTC. This sequence joins TRBV5-1 and TRBJ1-2; D is possibly TRBD1 (6 bases). Trimming removed 4 bases from V and 4 bases from J, with 20 bases in between. In germline, CDR1 is SGHRS, CDR2 YFSETQ. This CDR3 is built from 16 residues.

V and J are TRBV7-2 and TRBJ2-1; perhaps TRBD2 as D (6 bases). Germline lookup yields CDR1 SGHTA and CDR2 FQGNSA. Trimming removed 2 bases at V and 8 bases at J, with 10 bases between. The CDR3 sequence is 13 residues long. For the CDR3, the DNA is TGTGCCAGCAGCTTACAGGAGCGGGATGAGCAGTTCTTC. Protein sequence: CASSLQERDEQFF.

The rearrangement joins TRBV7-2 to TRBJ1-1; 8 nucleotides agree with TRBD1. CDR1 is SGHTA and CDR2 is FQGNSA in the germline V gene. Trimming at V came to 1 base and at J to 4 bases, leaving 5 bases not matched to a gene. The length of the CDR3 is 15 residues. CDR3 sequence (DNA): TGTGCCAGCAGCTTAGGGGACAGGATTGCCACTGAAGCTTTCTTT. The encoded protein is CASSLGDRIATEAFF. Using reference TRBV7-2 and TRBJ1-1 for the parts outside the CDR3, the full variable domain is GAGVSQSPSNKVTEKGKDVELRCDPISGHTALYWYRQSLGQGLEFLIYFQGNSAPDKSGLPSDRFSAERTGGSVSTLTIQRTQQEDSAVYLCASSLGDRIATEAFFGQGTRLTVV.

DNA for the CDR3: TGTGCCAGCAGTGACGAGGGACTAGCGACAGATACGCAGTATTTT. This encodes CASSDEGLATDTQYF. The rearrangement joins TRBV6-4 to TRBJ2-3; 10 bases align to TRBD2. This CDR3 has 15 residues. Trimming took 2 bases from V and 3 from J; bases not matched to a gene: 2. Germline loops: CDR1 MRHNA, CDR2 SNTAGT.

The J gene is TRBJ1-4, the V gene TRBV28; 7 nucleotides agree with TRBD1. The CDR3 sequence is 15 residues long. V lost 5 bases and J lost 4; bases outside the gene matches: 7. The germline V gene encodes CDR1 MDHEN and CDR2 SYDVKM. The CDR3 DNA reads TGTGCCAGCAGTATTACAGGGGTCTTTAATGAAAAACTGTTTTTT. Protein: CASSITGVFNEKLFF.

The chain combines TRBV19 with TRBJ1-2, with 7 nucleotides matching TRBD1. The CDR3 runs to 12 residues. Per the germline V gene, CDR1 is LNHDA and CDR2 is SQIVND (reference sequence). After removal of 9 bases from V and 4 bases from J, the junction contained 5 bases not matched to a gene. The CDR3 coding sequence is TGTGCCAGCAGACAGGGCGGCTATGGCTACACCTTC. It specifies CASRQGGYGYTF.

The V and J genes are TRBV5-1 and TRBJ2-5; 12 nucleotides line up with TRBD1. CDR3 length: 15 residues. Germline V lookup: CDR1 SGHRS, CDR2 YFSETQ. Losses at the gene ends were 4 bases for V and 5 bases for J; bases not matched to a gene: 6. The CDR3, as DNA: TGCGCCAGCAGCCAGGGACAGGGGGCGCTTGAGACCCAGTACTTC. Amino acid sequence: CASSQGQGALETQYF. The full variable domain, with the rest looked up from reference TRBV5-1 and TRBJ2-5, is KAGVTQTPRYLIKTRGQQVTLSCSPISGHRSVSWYQQTPGQGLQFLFEYFSETQRNKGNFPGRFSGRQFSNSRSEMNVSTLELGDSALYLCASSQGQGALETQYFGPGTRLLVL.

This chain connects TRBV12-3 or TRBV12-4 to TRBJ1-1; no definite D call. The ends were cut back, 5 bases at V and 0 bases at J, with 4 bases in the middle. The CDR3 covers 12 residues. DNA for the CDR3: TGTGCCAGCAGTAACATGAACACTGAAGCTTTCTTT. It yields the protein CASSNMNTEAFF.

This clone was recorded only once. The chain uses TRBV27 and TRBJ1-1; no definite D call. Trimming took 2 bases from V and 5 from J, leaving 12 bases between them. The CDR3 totals 14 residues. Per germline, CDR1 MNHEY and CDR2 SMNVEV (reference sequence). The CDR3 DNA reads as TGTGCCAGCAGTTTAAACAGTAAAAGAACTGAAGCTTTCTTT. Translating it yields CASSLNSKRTEAFF.

CDR3 protein: CAISGQDRRDQPQHF. CDR3 coding DNA: TGTGCCATCAGTGGGCAGGACAGGAGGGATCAGCCCCAGCATTTT. The rearrangement uses TRBV10-3 and TRBJ1-5; the match to TRBD1 covers 7 bases. V gave up 4 bases and J gave up 5 bases; unmatched junction bases: 8. CDR1 is ENHRY, CDR2 SYGVKD, per germline. This CDR3 comprises 15 residues.

The chain has TRBV15 and TRBJ2-1; 9 nucleotides agree with TRBD2. CDR3 length equals 14 residues. Trimming at V came to 9 bases and at J to 9 bases, leaving 12 bases not matched to a gene. Germline V gene lookup returns CDR1 LNHNV and CDR2 YYDKDF (reference sequence). The CDR3 DNA reads as TGTGCCACGCAAAGTACTAGCGGGTCTGTTGAGCAGTTCTTC. Translated, it gives CATQSTSGSVEQFF. Complete variable domain (other parts from reference TRBV15 and TRBJ2-1): DAMVIQNPRYQVTQFGKPVTLSCSQTLNHNVMYWYQQKSSQAPKLLFHYYDKDFNNEADTPDNFQSRRPNTSFCFLDIRSPGLGDTAMYLCATQSTSGSVEQFFGPGTRLTVL.